These 28 T cell receptor delta chains came from one sample sequenced in a study of Vδ1+ human thymocytes. The study's findings and limits: Highly polyclonal TRG and TRD repertoires with Gaussian CDR3 length distributions appeared in thymus.

Sequences come from RNA converted to cDNA by reverse transcription. Pooled V-gene forward primers with one constant-region reverse primer generated the CDR3 amplicons by multiplex PCR. TCRdb reanalysed the multiplex PCR reads via CATT. The sample yields roughly 76,000 delta-chain clones, approximately 37% seen once. Their antigen targets remain unknown. The sequencing input was Vdelta1+ gamma-delta thymocytes from the thymus. Indicated subset: FACS-sorted CD3+ TCRalphabeta- TCRVdelta1+ TCRVdelta2- thymocytes. These receptors were obtained from a boy under two years old who had congenital heart surgery.

The chain is built from TRDV1 and TRDJ1, with 13 bases identical to TRDD3. V shed 1 base, J shed 0 bases, and the junction held 32 bases outside the gene matches. The germline CDR1 and CDR2 sequences are TSWWSYY and QGS. The CDR3 consists of 27 residues. The CDR3 DNA sequence: TGTGCTCTTGGGGAACGTAAATGTTCATTCCTACGGACGATTACTGGGGGATACGACATTGACACCGATAAACTCATCTTT. This codes for CALGERKCSFLRTITGGYDIDTDKLIF.

The chain links TRDV1 to TRDJ1; TRDD3 aligns across 10 bases. Germline-derived CDR1 and CDR2 are TSWWSYY and QGS. The CDR3 spans 22 residues. The V segment lost 5 bases and the J segment 0 bases; nucleotides outside the gene matches: 24. The chain's CDR3 is CALGRKASFPTGGSRYTDKLIF. The CDR3 DNA sequence: TGTGCTCTTGGGCGGAAAGCTTCCTTCCCTACTGGGGGATCCAGGTACACCGATAAACTCATCTTT.

V is TRDV1 and J is TRDJ1; a possible D gene is TRDD3 (6 bases). The V gene's germline CDR1 is TSWWSYY and CDR2 QGS. V was shortened by 3 bases and J by 7 bases, with 39 bases between the two germline ends. CDR3 size: 22 residues. CDR3 DNA sequence: TGTGCTCTTGGGGACGGGGTTCAGGTGAGAGTTGGCTACTCTGATACGCGCTCTAAACTCATCTTT. Translating it yields CALGDGVQVRVGYSDTRSKLIF.

J is TRDJ1 and V is TRDV2, with 11 positions matching TRDD3. CDR1 and CDR2 from the germline V gene are GEAIGNYY and EKD. J lost 1 base, V lost 1 base, and 31 bases had no gene match. This CDR3 contains 25 residues. DNA for the CDR3: TGTGCCTGTGACACTCCTTCCTTCTCAATACGTGGGTACTGGGGGATAGCCCCTACCACCGATAAACTCATCTTT. This gives the protein CACDTPSFSIRGYWGIAPTTDKLIF.

This clone was observed a few times. The chain carries TRDV1 and TRDJ1; maybe TRDD3 (5 bases). The V gene lost 0 bases and the J gene lost 0 bases, with 29 bases spanning the gap. Germline lookup yields CDR1 TSWWSYY and CDR2 QGS. There are 22 residues in the CDR3. This chain's CDR3 is CALGELRGGCRGFNPNTDKLIF. For the CDR3, the DNA is TGTGCTCTTGGGGAACTTCGAGGAGGGTGCCGGGGGTTCAACCCAAACACCGATAAACTCATCTTT.

This clone was found many times. The rearrangement joins TRDV2 to TRDJ1, with 9 bases aligning to TRDD3. From germline, CDR1 is GEAIGNYY and CDR2 EKD. Losses at the gene ends were 3 bases for V and 0 bases for J; bases not matched to a gene: 10. The CDR3 spans 17 residues. CDR3 sequence: CACDEEVLGDHTDKLIF. Written as DNA, the CDR3 is TGTGCCTGTGACGAAGAAGTACTGGGGGACCACACCGATAAACTCATCTTT.

This rearrangement joins TRDV1 to TRDJ1; 12 bases match TRDD3. Per the germline V gene, CDR1 is TSWWSYY and CDR2 is QGS. The CDR3 has 22 residues. V shed 3 bases and J 2 bases; nucleotides not matched to a gene: 22. CDR3 region: CALGESFPTWGIRGVRTDKLIF. In nucleotides, the CDR3 is TGTGCTCTTGGGGAGAGTTTCCCCACCTGGGGGATACGGGGAGTACGTACCGATAAACTCATCTTT.

The V call is TRDV1, the J call TRDJ1; D may match TRDD2 or TRDD3 (6 bases each). The CDR3 sequence is 21 residues long. V dropped 4 bases and J dropped 0 bases, with 30 bases sitting between them. Looked up from germline, CDR1 is TSWWSYY and CDR2 is QGS. The CDR3 reads CALGAFMCYPTGGPYTDKLIF. CDR3 DNA sequence: TGTGCTCTTGGGGCGTTTATGTGCTATCCTACGGGGGGACCGTACACCGATAAACTCATCTTT.

As to this clone: One junction end does not reproduce the germline sequence, and a read error may be involved. The chain carries TRDV1 and TRDJ1; 13 bases agree with TRDD3. Germline-derived CDR1 and CDR2 are TSWWSYY and QGS. This CDR3 contains 16 residues. CDR3 residues: CALGETSTGGYGKLIF. CDR3 DNA sequence: TGCGCTCTTGGGGAAACGTCGACTGGGGGATACGGAAAACTCATCTTT.

This chain uses TRDV1 with TRDJ1; TRDD3 is a possible D gene (9 bases). The V gene's germline CDR1 is TSWWSYY and CDR2 QGS. This CDR3 spans 20 amino acids. V was shortened by 4 bases and J by 2 bases, with 29 bases between the two germline ends. The CDR3 sequence: CALGVILPTQGDTVTDKLIF. The CDR3 nucleotides read TGTGCTCTTGGGGTCATACTTCCTACTCAGGGGGATACTGTAACCGATAAACTCATCTTT.

This clone has just a few counts. In the same sample, other DNA sequences code for this CDR3. The chain employs TRDV1 and TRDJ1; D unclear. The CDR3 is 15 amino acids. From germline, CDR1 is TSWWSYY and CDR2 QGS. Trimming removed 4 bases from V and 0 bases from J, with 12 bases in between. CDR3 sequence reads: CALGGPFPYTDKLIF. The CDR3 DNA sequence: TGTGCTCTTGGGGGACCATTTCCCTACACCGATAAACTCATCTTT.

V gene TRDV1 combines with J gene TRDJ1, with D tentatively TRDD2 or TRDD3 (5 bases each). This CDR3 has 19 amino acids. CDR1 is TSWWSYY, CDR2 QGS, per germline. Trimming removed 1 base from V and 8 bases from J, with 29 bases in between. The CDR3 DNA sequence: TGTGCTCTTGGGGAACGTCCCTACGGGGACGGCCGGCAGTTATACAAACTCATCTTT. Its protein product is CALGERPYGDGRQLYKLIF.

The J gene is TRDJ1, the V gene TRDV1; 7 nucleotides line up with TRDD3. The CDR3 runs 17 residues. CDR1 is TSWWSYY, CDR2 QGS, per germline. J was trimmed by 0 bases and V by 6 bases; bases with no gene match: 13. The DNA of the CDR3 is TGTGCTCTTGGCACCAACTCAGGGGGATTGTACACCGATAAACTCATCTTT. It codes for CALGTNSGGLYTDKLIF.

Turning to this clone: This may stem from a read error, because a much larger clone lies one nucleotide away. V is TRDV2 and J is TRDJ2, with TRDD3 identical over 9 bases. CDR1 and CDR2 (germline): GEAIGNYY, EKD. After removal of 5 bases from V and 1 base from J, the junction contained 10 bases not matched to a gene. The CDR3 totals 17 residues. CDR3 sequence reads: CACATGDTQDLTAQLFF. CDR3 nucleotide sequence: TGTGCCTGTGCCACTGGGGATACGCAGGATTTGACAGCACAACTCTTCTTT.

This rearrangement joins TRDV3 to TRDJ1, with no clear D. The CDR3 has 12 amino acids. Germline V gene data show CDR1 as TVYSNPD and CDR2 as GDNSRS (reference sequence). Trimming cost V 1 base and J 10 bases, with 16 bases left between them. The DNA of the CDR3 is TGTGCCTTTAAATGGGTACGTTTTAGACTCATCTTT. The encoded protein is CAFKWVRFRLIF. The variable domain in full, with the rest retrieved from reference TRDV3 and TRDJ1, is CDKVTQSSPDQTVASGSEVVLLCTYDTVYSNPDLFWYRIRPDYSFQFVFYGDNSRSEGADFTQGRFSVKHILTQKAFHLVISPVRTEDSATYYCAFKWVRFRLIFGKGTRVTVEP.

This clone showed up just a few times. The V call is TRDV1, the J call TRDJ2; the match to TRDD3 covers 10 bases. CDR1 TSWWSYY and CDR2 QGS come from the germline V gene. The ends lost 9 bases at V and 0 bases at J; junction bases unmatched: 28. This CDR3 is 23 amino acids long. The CDR3 loop is CALHFIWETSWGIGTSLTAQLFF. For the CDR3, the DNA is TGTGCTCTCCACTTCATCTGGGAGACGAGCTGGGGGATAGGAACCTCTTTGACAGCACAACTCTTCTTT.

V gene TRDV1 combines with J gene TRDJ1; the D is unclear. Trimming left V 0 bases short and J 8 bases short, with 22 bases between. Germline CDR1 is TSWWSYY and CDR2 is QGS. The CDR3 is 17 amino acids. The DNA of the CDR3 is TGTGCTCTTGGGGAACTCGGTCCGACGCCCCCTGTACTAAAACTCATCTTT. Translated: CALGELGPTPPVLKLIF.

Concerning this clone itself: Other DNA sequences in the same sample also yield this CDR3. The chain joins TRDV1 to TRDJ1; the D call may be TRDD2 or TRDD3 (9 bases each). The CDR3 totals 19 residues. Trimming took 0 bases from V and 4 from J, leaving 24 bases between them. Germline CDR1 is TSWWSYY and CDR2 is QGS. In nucleotides, the CDR3 is TGTGCTCTTGGGGAACTCGGGCCTTCCTACTGGGGGAGCAACGATAAACTCATCTTT. As protein: CALGELGPSYWGSNDKLIF.

The rearrangement uses TRDV1 and TRDJ1; 9 positions agree with TRDD3. The germline gives CDR1 TSWWSYY, CDR2 QGS. The CDR3 extends over 19 amino acids. J was trimmed by 0 bases and V by 5 bases; bases with no gene match: 16. The CDR3 nucleotides read TGTGCTCTTGGGTTCCATGGAGGTGCCTGGGGGATCCACACCGATAAACTCATCTTT. This encodes CALGFHGGAWGIHTDKLIF.

This chain connects TRDV1 to TRDJ1; D is ambiguous. The germline V gene encodes CDR1 TSWWSYY and CDR2 QGS. Trimming took off 2 bases at V and 0 bases at J, with 22 bases between the two ends. The CDR3 has 19 amino acids. CDR3: CALGEIRKEGPFNTDKLIF. In DNA form, the CDR3 reads TGTGCTCTTGGGGAAATTAGAAAAGAGGGTCCTTTTAACACCGATAAACTCATCTTT.

In regard to this clone: Other DNA sequences from this sample encode an identical CDR3 as well. The V gene is TRDV1, the J gene TRDJ1; the D gene could be TRDD2 or TRDD3 (8 bases each). V lost 6 bases and J 2 bases, leaving 22 bases between the germline ends. The germline V gene encodes CDR1 TSWWSYY and CDR2 QGS. This CDR3 contains 17 residues. The CDR3 sequence is CALGHFLRDTPTDKLIF. The CDR3 DNA is TGTGCTCTTGGCCACTTCCTACGGGATACGCCAACCGATAAACTCATCTTT.

The J gene is TRDJ1, the V gene TRDV1; D might be TRDD2 (5 bases). Trimming shortened V by 0 bases and J by 0 bases, and 17 bases separated the two germline ends. The CDR3 length is 18 residues. Germline CDR1 is TSWWSYY and CDR2 is QGS. CDR3 coding DNA: TGTGCTCTTGGGGAACTTCCCCTCCCCTTCAGATACACCGATAAACTCATCTTT. It is translated as CALGELPLPFRYTDKLIF.

Concerning this clone: The sample holds other DNA sequences that translate to the same CDR3. The rearrangement uses TRAV29/DV5 and TRDJ1; 9 bases fit TRDD2. Per germline, CDR1 NSMFDY and CDR2 ISSIKDK. CDR3 length: 19 amino acids. V gave up 1 base and J gave up 3 bases; unmatched junction bases: 19. The CDR3 DNA sequence: TGTGCAGCAAGCACTCACCTTCCTACCCGTCCCCTTCGGTCCGATAAACTCATCTTT. Translating it yields CAASTHLPTRPLRSDKLIF.

This clone has only a few counts. J is TRDJ1 and V is TRDV2, with D possibly TRDD1 on 5 matching bases. The ends were cut back, 0 bases at V and 0 bases at J, with 16 bases in the middle. Germline V CDR1 and CDR2: GEAIGNYY, EKD. CDR3 size: 17 residues. In DNA form, the CDR3 reads TGTGCCTGTGACACCAACTCGGTACGGAAATACACCGATAAACTCATCTTT. Protein sequence: CACDTNSVRKYTDKLIF.

To note about this clone: A clone one base away is much larger, so this may be a read error. This specimen includes other DNA sequences encoding the same CDR3. The chain has TRDV2 and TRDJ1; no clear D. Looked up from germline, CDR1 is GEAIGNYY and CDR2 is EKD. The CDR3 is 13 residues long. Trimming pared 9 bases from V and 0 bases from J, leaving 13 bases between. The CDR3, as DNA: TGTGCCGTGGGTGTAGATTACACCGATAAACTCATCTTT. Amino acids: CAVGVDYTDKLIF.

The chain couples TRDV1 to TRDJ1, with D uncertain. The V end lost 2 bases, the J end lost 0 bases, and 19 bases lay between the germline ends. This CDR3 region has 18 residues. Per germline, CDR1 TSWWSYY and CDR2 QGS. CDR3 sequence (DNA): TGTGCTCTTGGGGAAAAACCCGGGGCTGGAAAGTACACCGATAAACTCATCTTT. Translation gives CALGEKPGAGKYTDKLIF.

In this sample, this clone turned up once. The chain is built from TRDV1 and TRDJ1, with D tentatively TRDD3 (6 bases). Per germline, CDR1 TSWWSYY and CDR2 QGS. The V gene lost 2 bases and the J gene lost 4 bases, with 26 bases spanning the gap. The CDR3 consists of 19 residues. The CDR3 sequence is CALGEFPTGGPRPNDKLIF. DNA for the CDR3: TGTGCTCTTGGGGAATTCCCTACGGGGGGACCCCGGCCGAACGATAAACTCATCTTT.

The table lists this clone with a few counts. The chain joins TRDV1 to TRDJ1; D not resolved. Germline CDR1 and CDR2: TSWWSYY and QGS. Trimming took off 0 bases at V and 0 bases at J, with 17 bases between the two ends. This CDR3 is built from 18 residues. The DNA for the CDR3 is TGTGCTCTTGGGGAACTACAACGAGAAGGGTTGTACACCGATAAACTCATCTTT. Protein: CALGELQREGLYTDKLIF.